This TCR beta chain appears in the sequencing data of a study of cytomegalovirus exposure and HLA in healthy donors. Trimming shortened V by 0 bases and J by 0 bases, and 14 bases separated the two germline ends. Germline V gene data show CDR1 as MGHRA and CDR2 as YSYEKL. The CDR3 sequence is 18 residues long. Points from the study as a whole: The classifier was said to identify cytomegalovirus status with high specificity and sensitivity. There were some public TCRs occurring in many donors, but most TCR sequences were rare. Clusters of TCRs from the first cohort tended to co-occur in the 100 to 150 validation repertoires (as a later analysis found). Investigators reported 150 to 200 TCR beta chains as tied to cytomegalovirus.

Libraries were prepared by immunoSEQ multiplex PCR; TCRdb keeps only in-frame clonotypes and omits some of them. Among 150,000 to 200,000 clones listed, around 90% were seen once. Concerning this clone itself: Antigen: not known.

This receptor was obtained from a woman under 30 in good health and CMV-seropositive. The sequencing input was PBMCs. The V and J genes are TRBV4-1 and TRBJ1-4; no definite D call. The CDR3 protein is CASSQDPISGATNEKLFF. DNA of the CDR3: TGCGCCAGCAGCCAAGATCCTATTTCCGGTGCAACTAATGAAAAACTGTTTTTT.